The next 31 T cell receptor beta chains were all read from a single sample in a study of blood T cells in healthy people across ages. A sample-barcoded 5' primer and a J-beta primer mix were used in a second PCR of roughly 6 to 12 cycles. In TCRdb, the 5' RACE reads were re-called with MiXCR into one record per CDR3 protein. This sample carries 1,100,000 or so distinct CDR3 sequences, 40% to 55% of them seen once, and the ten largest clones take 18%. The sequencing input was blood. These TCRs come from a woman aged 55 to 70 in good health.

This sequence joins TRBV4-2 and TRBJ2-7; 8 nucleotides line up with TRBD2. The CDR3 runs 17 residues. Looked up from germline, CDR1 is LGHNA and CDR2 is YNFKEQ. With 0 bases clipped from V and 7 bases from J, the junction kept 14 bases outside the gene matches. The CDR3 reads CASSQDPGLGGSGEQYF. The DNA for the CDR3 is TGTGCCAGCAGCCAAGATCCGGGACTAGGAGGTTCAGGGGAGCAGTACTTC.

The J gene is TRBJ2-7, the V gene TRBV20-1; D may be TRBD2 (5 bases). CDR1 is DFQATT and CDR2 is SNEGSKA in the germline V gene (reference sequence). This CDR3 has 16 amino acids. Trimming left V 5 bases short and J 2 bases short, with 22 bases between. The CDR3 here is CSAPIVGVGRTYEQYF. The DNA of the CDR3 is TGCAGTGCTCCGATAGTTGGGGTTGGGAGAACCTACGAGCAGTACTTC.

In the case of this clonotype: It may be a read error: a sequence one base away is much more abundant. This chain joins TRBV11-1 and TRBJ2-5; D is uncertain. Trimming left V 5 bases short and J 0 bases short, with 7 bases between. Germline lookup yields CDR1 SGHAT and CDR2 FQDESV (reference sequence). CDR3 size: 13 residues. CDR3 in DNA: TGTGCCAGCAGCGTAATCCACCAAGAGACCCAGTACTTC. It translates to CASSVIHQETQYF.

This clonotype turned up a few times. V usage is TRBV9 and J usage is TRBJ2-4; D not certain. Deletions cut 4 bases from V and 1 base from J, with 12 bases between. From germline, CDR1 is SGDLS and CDR2 YYNGEE. The CDR3 has 15 residues. CDR3 loop: CASSPSLGAKNIQYF. As DNA, the CDR3 is TGTGCCAGCAGCCCTTCTCTAGGGGCCAAAAACATTCAGTACTTC.

There are a few counts of this clonotype. The chain recombines TRBV27 with TRBJ2-7; 8 bases align to TRBD2. The trim removed 9 bases at V and 5 bases at J, leaving 12 bases unmatched. Germline lookup yields CDR1 MNHEY and CDR2 SMNVEV (reference sequence). The CDR3 spans 14 residues. This CDR3 is CASWKASGRHEQYF. CDR3 coding DNA: TGTGCCAGTTGGAAGGCTAGCGGGCGGCACGAGCAGTACTTC.

The rearrangement uses TRBV5-1 and TRBJ2-2; TRBD1 aligns across 9 bases. This CDR3 has 14 residues. V lost 4 bases, J lost 4 bases, and 2 bases stayed unmatched. Germline V gene sequence: CDR1 SGHRS, CDR2 YFSETQ. CDR3 coding DNA: TGCGCCAGCAGCCTACAGGGGGCCACCGGGGAGCTGTTTTTT. It specifies CASSLQGATGELFF.

This chain uses TRBV29-1 with TRBJ2-1, with 9 bases aligning to TRBD2. V trimming: 6 bases; J trimming: 8 bases; junction bases outside the gene matches: 8. The CDR3 has 13 amino acids. Per germline, CDR1 SQVTM and CDR2 ANQGSEA. CDR3 sequence reads: CSVAGLAFHEQFF. CDR3 DNA: TGCAGCGTAGCGGGACTAGCTTTCCATGAGCAGTTCTTC.

V is TRBV3-1 and J is TRBJ2-4; D is uncertain. There are 15 residues in the CDR3. V was pared by 1 base and J by 5 bases, with 12 bases between. CDR1 is LGHDT, CDR2 YNNKEL, per germline (reference sequence). The CDR3 loop reads CASSQVIQPENIQYF. DNA for the CDR3: TGTGCCAGCAGCCAAGTTATTCAGCCCGAAAACATTCAGTACTTC.

This clonotype was detected a few times. The CDR3 is CASSARGEGLLEQYF. For the CDR3, the DNA is TGTGCCAGCAGTGCAAGGGGGGAGGGGCTTCTGGAGCAGTACTTC. J is TRBJ2-7 and V is TRBV27; possible D gene TRBD2, 7 bases. V lost 5 bases to trimming and J lost 7 bases, with 21 bases between them. Per germline, CDR1 MNHEY and CDR2 SMNVEV (reference sequence). CDR3 length equals 15 residues.

The chain uses TRBV7-9 and TRBJ2-6, with D perhaps TRBD2 (5 bases). CDR1 SEHNR and CDR2 FQNEAQ come from the germline V gene (reference sequence). CDR3 length: 15 residues. The V end was cut by 5 bases, the J end by 4 bases, with 12 bases between. This CDR3 reads CASSARSGGANVLTF. The CDR3 coding sequence is TGTGCCAGCAGCGCCCGATCGGGGGGGGCCAACGTCCTGACTTTC.

V usage is TRBV2 and J usage is TRBJ1-5; the D is unclear. V lost 3 bases and J 1 base, leaving 4 bases between the germline ends. Germline V gene data show CDR1 as SNHLY and CDR2 as FYNNEI. The CDR3 spans 13 residues. As DNA, the CDR3 is TGTGCCAGCAGTGATTGGAGCAATCAGCCCCAGCATTTT. Encoded protein: CASSDWSNQPQHF.

On this clonotype: Its ends do not fully match the called genes, so a read error is possible. The gene calls are TRBV20-1 and TRBJ2-5; D gene unclear. This CDR3 is 13 amino acids long. Germline CDR1 and CDR2: DFQATT and SNEGSKA (reference sequence). The CDR3 sequence: CAVGGPIQETQYF. CDR3 DNA: TGTGCAGTAGGCGGTCCTATACAAGAGACCCAGTACTTC.

This clonotype has a handful of counts. J is TRBJ2-6 and V is TRBV27; D uncertain. The CDR3 loop spans 17 amino acids. V lost 2 bases to trimming and J lost 1 base, with 12 bases between them. Germline V CDR1 and CDR2: MNHEY, SMNVEV (reference sequence). The CDR3 is CASSLLVPGSGANVLTF. CDR3 sequence (DNA): TGTGCCAGCAGTTTACTGGTACCGGGTTCTGGGGCCAACGTCCTGACTTTC.

This clonotype has a handful of counts. The rearrangement links TRBV6-2 or TRBV6-3 to TRBJ2-3, with 13 bases that match TRBD2. V shed 11 bases, J shed 3 bases, and the junction held 5 bases outside the gene matches. The CDR3 has 14 residues. From germline, CDR1 is MNHEY and CDR2 SVGEGT. This CDR3 reads CAVGLAGVTDTQYF. CDR3 nucleotides: TGTGCCGTCGGACTAGCGGGAGTAACAGATACGCAGTATTTT.

This clonotype has just a few counts. J is TRBJ2-3 and V is TRBV7-3; possibly TRBD2 for D (6 bases). Trimming shortened V by 2 bases and J by 2 bases, and 11 bases separated the two germline ends. This CDR3 has 15 residues. The germline gives CDR1 SGHTA, CDR2 FQGTGA. The CDR3 coding sequence is TGTGCCAGCAGCTTAGCGGGGAGCCCCACAGATACGCAGTATTTT. This codes for CASSLAGSPTDTQYF. The variable domain in full, with the rest retrieved from reference TRBV7-3 and TRBJ2-3, is GAGVSQTPSNKVTEKGKYVELRCDPISGHTALYWYRQSLGQGPEFLIYFQGTGAADDSGLPNDRFFAVRPEGSVSTLKIQRTERGDSAVYLCASSLAGSPTDTQYFGPGTRLTVL.

Written as DNA, the CDR3 is TGCAGTGCTAGAGATCCGGCCAGCGGAATCGGGAATGAGCAGTTCTTC. It is translated as CSARDPASGIGNEQFF. V gene TRBV20-1 combines with J gene TRBJ2-1; tentatively, D is TRBD2 (5 bases). Germline CDR1 reads DFQATT; CDR2 reads SNEGSKA (reference sequence). The CDR3 has 16 amino acids. V was pared by 0 bases and J by 7 bases, with 19 bases between.

This chain uses TRBV28 with TRBJ2-7; TRBD2 is a possible D gene (6 bases). Trimming cost V 5 bases and J 3 bases, with 11 bases left between them. Germline CDR1 reads MDHEN; CDR2 reads SYDVKM. The CDR3 runs 13 residues. The CDR3 region has the DNA TGTGCCAGCAGTCCGGGACTGGACTACGAGCAGTACTTC. Amino acids: CASSPGLDYEQYF.

The chain recombines TRBV9 with TRBJ2-3, with D unresolved. Deletions cut 3 bases from V and 5 bases from J, with 7 bases between. The CDR3 is 12 residues long. Looked up from germline, CDR1 is SGDLS and CDR2 is YYNGEE. CDR3 coding DNA: TGTGCCAGCAGCGGTTACGTAGATACGCAGTATTTT. It translates to CASSGYVDTQYF.

The V call is TRBV2, the J call TRBJ2-7; TRBD2 matches 11 bases. Germline V gives CDR1 SNHLY, CDR2 FYNNEI. The CDR3 has 16 amino acids. Trimming cost V 4 bases and J 0 bases; bases outside gene matches: 5. CDR3: CASSAASGGHSYEQYF. The DNA of the CDR3 is TGTGCCAGCAGTGCGGCTAGCGGGGGGCACTCCTACGAGCAGTACTTC.

This clonotype occurred a few times. The chain recombines TRBV29-1 with TRBJ2-5; D may match TRBD1 or TRBD2 (8 bases each). The CDR3 contains 14 residues. V dropped 5 bases and J dropped 5 bases, with 18 bases sitting between them. Germline assignment: CDR1 SQVTM and CDR2 ANQGSEA. CDR3 DNA sequence: TGCAGCGTTCAGGACAGGGCTAGCGGGGAGACCCAGTACTTC. Amino acid sequence: CSVQDRASGETQYF. The full variable domain, rest sourced from reference TRBV29-1 and TRBJ2-5, is SAVISQKPSRDICQRGTSLTIQCQVDSQVTMMFWYRQQPGQSLTLIATANQGSEATYESGFVIDKFPISRPNLTFSTLTVSNMSPEDSSIYLCSVQDRASGETQYFGPGTRLLVL.

This rearrangement joins TRBV2 to TRBJ2-1, with 10 nucleotides matching TRBD1. The V gene end was trimmed by 11 bases and the J gene end by 8 bases; junction bases not matched to a gene: 24. Looked up from germline, CDR1 is SNHLY and CDR2 is FYNNEI. CDR3 size: 18 residues. The CDR3 protein is CAGRTGGRRGGIGDEQFF. CDR3 bases: TGTGCCGGAAGGACAGGGGGTCGACGGGGTGGCATTGGAGATGAGCAGTTCTTC.

Only a few counts were recorded for this clonotype. The chain combines TRBV7-8 with TRBJ1-4; TRBD1 matches 9 bases. Germline V CDR1 and CDR2: SGHVS, FQNEAQ. Unmatched junction bases numbered 22, after V lost 2 bases and J lost 15 bases. The CDR3 consists of 18 residues. CDR3 residues: CASSLTGSGTGFLRAVFF. CDR3 in DNA: TGTGCCAGCAGCTTAACGGGATCCGGGACAGGGTTTTTACGTGCGGTGTTTTTT. The full variable domain, in which reference TRBV7-8 and TRBJ1-4 provide the parts outside the CDR3, is GAGVSQSPRYKVAKRGQDVALRCDPISGHVSLFWYQQALGQGPEFLTYFQNEAQLDKSGLPSDRFFAERPEGSVSTLKIQRTQQEDSAVYLCASSLTGSGTGFLRAVFFGSGTQLSVL.

V gene TRBV20-1 combines with J gene TRBJ2-4; D call uncertain. Between the trimmed V and J ends, which lost 3 bases and 0 bases, there was a span of 15 bases. The CDR3 contains 16 residues. CDR1 is DFQATT and CDR2 is SNEGSKA in the germline V gene (reference sequence). The CDR3 nucleotides read TGCAGTGCTAGTAGGAATCAGGCTCTAGCCAAAAACATTCAGTACTTC. Its protein is CSASRNQALAKNIQYF.

This clonotype was seen more than once but under ten times. The rearrangement links TRBV27 to TRBJ2-7, with 12 nucleotides matching TRBD1. The end of the DNA aligns better with TRBJ2-5, so the J call may be wrong. Germline CDR1 MNHEY, CDR2 SMNVEV (reference sequence). The CDR3 has 15 amino acids. The CDR3 is CASSSGTGGRETQYF. Written as DNA, the CDR3 is TGTGCCAGCAGTTCCGGGACAGGGGGCAGAGAGACCCAGTACTTC.

This clonotype turned up a few times. J is TRBJ1-2 and V is TRBV5-1; D uncertain. The germline gives CDR1 SGHRS, CDR2 YFSETQ. The CDR3 runs 11 residues. Trimming removed 5 bases from V and 4 bases from J, with 6 bases in between. The DNA of the CDR3 is TGCGCCAGCAGTCACGGCTATGGCTACACCTTC. This encodes CASSHGYGYTF.

Turning to this clonotype: This may arise from a read error, as a much more abundant clone is one base away. The genes are TRBV29-1 and TRBJ1-2, with D perhaps TRBD1 (5 bases). The CDR3 extends over 13 amino acids. V dropped 7 bases and J dropped 4 bases, with 16 bases sitting between them. Germline CDR1 SQVTM, CDR2 ANQGSEA. This CDR3 reads CSGIGHTLYGYTF. DNA for the CDR3: TGCAGCGGCATAGGACACACACTCTATGGCTACACCTTC.

This clonotype was counted between two and nine times. This chain uses TRBV24-1 with TRBJ1-2, with D perhaps TRBD1 (6 bases). CDR1 and CDR2 from the germline V gene are KGHDR and SFDVKD. V was cut by 4 bases and J by 0 bases, with 8 bases left in between. This CDR3 contains 14 residues. CDR3 protein: CATSEQGANYGYTF. Written as DNA, the CDR3 is TGTGCCACCAGTGAACAGGGAGCTAACTATGGCTACACCTTC.

This clonotype came up a few times. The genes are TRBV11-2 and TRBJ2-7; 8 bases fit TRBD1. J gave up 2 bases and V 5 bases, and 17 bases lay outside the gene matches. CDR3 size: 18 residues. CDR1 is SGHAT and CDR2 is FQNNGV in the germline V gene. The CDR3 region is CASSIPQGGTGGTYEQYF. The CDR3 DNA sequence: TGTGCCAGCAGCATCCCCCAGGGCGGGACAGGTGGCACCTACGAGCAGTACTTC.

This clonotype was observed a handful of times. V gene TRBV7-3 combines with J gene TRBJ2-3, with D tentatively TRBD2 (6 bases). The CDR3 is 15 residues long. The germline V gene has CDR1 SGHTA and CDR2 FQGTGA. Trimming cost V 5 bases and J 6 bases, with 18 bases left between them. The CDR3 is CASSQNGGPGDTQYF. The CDR3 nucleotides are TGTGCCAGCAGCCAGAACGGAGGGCCGGGTGATACGCAGTATTTT.

J is TRBJ2-7 and V is TRBV20-1, with TRBD2 identical over 10 bases. The J call is in doubt because the DNA end fits TRBJ2-5 better. The CDR3 has 15 amino acids. Germline V gene sequence: CDR1 DFQATT, CDR2 SNEGSKA (reference sequence). CDR3 loop: CSAKTRAGGWETQYF. The CDR3 bases are TGCAGTGCTAAAACCAGAGCGGGAGGGTGGGAGACCCAGTACTTC.

This chain joins TRBV5-1 and TRBJ2-3, with D possibly called TRBD1 or TRBD2 (5 bases each). Trimming took 0 bases from V and 2 from J, leaving 10 bases between them. Germline CDR1 reads SGHRS; CDR2 reads YFSETQ. This CDR3 is 15 amino acids long. The CDR3 DNA follows: TGCGCCAGCAGCTTGGAGGGGACCTTCACAGATACGCAGTATTTT. It is translated as CASSLEGTFTDTQYF.